The 29 T cell receptor beta chains below come from one sample, sequenced in a study of T cell repertoires in aging, cancer and after chemotherapy. TCR beta rearrangements were amplified from peripheral blood genomic DNA. A mixed TRB-A/B primer pool amplified rearranged TRB by multiplex touch-down PCR. TCRdb redid the calling of the multiplex PCR reads with MiXCR, one entry per CDR3 protein. The sample yields fewer than 6,500 distinct CDR3 sequences, around 30% seen once. Sequencing input: blood. Receptor source: a human donor with a blood cancer.

This clonotype is judged medium-sized. The chain couples TRBV6-4 to TRBJ2-1; D could derive from TRBD1 or TRBD2 (5 bases each). V lost 0 bases to trimming and J lost 2 bases, with 8 bases between them. Germline V gene data show CDR1 as MRHNA and CDR2 as SNTAGT. The CDR3 has 15 amino acids. CDR3 DNA: TGTGCCAGCAGTGACTCTGGGGGTCCCTACAATGAGCAGTTCTTC. Translated, it gives CASSDSGGPYNEQFF.

This clonotype was counted a single time. The chain recombines TRBV27 with TRBJ2-3; D not certain. The germline V and J ends were trimmed by 6 bases and 2 bases, with 15 bases remaining between them. CDR1 is MNHEY, CDR2 SMNVEV, per germline (reference sequence). The CDR3 totals 15 residues. The CDR3 protein is CASSTTRTPTDTQYF. The CDR3 bases are TGTGCCAGCAGCACCACCCGGACGCCCACAGATACGCAGTATTTT.

Relative to its sample, this clonotype is medium-sized. The chain combines TRBV19 with TRBJ2-2, with 10 bases identical to TRBD1. Trimming removed 3 bases from V and 4 bases from J; junction bases left unmatched: 5. The CDR3 sequence is 16 residues long. The germline gives CDR1 LNHDA, CDR2 SQIVND (reference sequence). The CDR3 reads CASSIRDRGITGELFF. The DNA for the CDR3 is TGTGCCAGTAGTATCCGGGACAGGGGTATCACCGGGGAGCTGTTTTTT.

This chain connects TRBV21-1 to TRBJ2-1; TRBD2 reflects the table's D call only, with no check against the DNA. TRBV21-1 is given as a pseudogene. The CDR3 extends over 15 amino acids. DNA for the CDR3: TGTGCCAGCAACAGGGGTGCGGGAGGTTACAATGAGCAGTTCTTC. Its protein is CASNRGAGGYNEQFF.

This clonotype turned up a few times. This rearrangement joins TRBV6-6 to TRBJ1-1; no definite D call. Trimming pared 6 bases from V and 4 bases from J, leaving 18 bases between. The CDR3 has 15 amino acids. Germline loops: CDR1 MNHNY, CDR2 SVGAGI (reference sequence). The CDR3 DNA is TGTGCCAGCAGAAAAATACCCGACAACCCCACTGAAGCTTTCTTT. Protein product: CASRKIPDNPTEAFF.

There are a few counts of this clonotype. The chain has TRBV24-1 and TRBJ2-2, with D uncertain. The CDR3 is 11 amino acids. Germline CDR1 reads KGHDR; CDR2 reads SFDVKD. The V and J ends lost 4 bases and 5 bases respectively, with 1 base between them. CDR3 nucleotide sequence: TGTGCCACCAGTGAAACCGGGGAGCTGTTTTTT. Translated, it gives CATSETGELFF.

Only a few counts were recorded for this clonotype. V and J are TRBV4-3 and TRBJ1-4; D possibly corresponds to TRBD1 (5 bases). V lost 3 bases and J 12 bases, leaving 17 bases between the germline ends. This CDR3 region has 14 residues. Germline V lookup: CDR1 LGHNA, CDR2 YSLEER. The DNA of the CDR3 is TGCGCCAGCAGCCAGGACACCCATCCGGGACAACTGTTTTTT. Amino acid sequence: CASSQDTHPGQLFF.

This chain links TRBV4-3 with TRBJ2-1; D perhaps matches TRBD2 (7 bases). The CDR3 consists of 15 residues. Trimming removed 4 bases from V and 4 bases from J, with 14 bases in between. CDR1 and CDR2 (germline): LGHNA, YSLEER. CDR3 protein: CASSPRGEGYNEQFF. In nucleotides, the CDR3 is TGCGCCAGCAGCCCGAGGGGGGAGGGGTACAATGAGCAGTTCTTC.

The J gene is TRBJ1-1, the V gene TRBV20-1, with D perhaps TRBD1 (5 bases). The CDR3 runs 14 residues. Germline V CDR1 and CDR2: DFQATT, SNEGSKA (reference sequence). V gave up 3 bases and J gave up 0 bases, with 11 bases separating them. CDR3 sequence: CSARTPQVNTEAFF. The CDR3 DNA follows: TGCAGTGCTAGGACCCCACAGGTGAACACTGAAGCTTTCTTT.

This clonotype counts as medium-sized (0.01 to 0.1%). V and J are TRBV6-1 and TRBJ2-1; D gene ambiguous. The germline gives CDR1 MNHNS, CDR2 SASEGT. The V end lost 7 bases, the J end lost 7 bases, and 14 bases lay between the germline ends. CDR3 length: 13 amino acids. Here the CDR3 DNA reads TGTGCCAGCATCGGAGTAGGCCTTAATGAGCAGTTCTTC. Translation gives CASIGVGLNEQFF.

The chain joins TRBV4-2 to TRBJ1-3; TRBD1 aligns across 12 bases. The CDR3 consists of 17 residues. Per germline, CDR1 LGHNA and CDR2 YNFKEQ. Trimming removed 1 base from V and 5 bases from J; junction bases left unmatched: 6. CDR3 loop: CASSQVLGQGARNTIYF. The CDR3 DNA follows: TGTGCCAGCAGCCAAGTTTTGGGACAGGGGGCGAGAAACACCATATATTTT.

The V and J genes are TRBV12-3 or TRBV12-4 and TRBJ2-7, with 7 bases lining up with TRBD2. This CDR3 has 13 amino acids. V shed 2 bases and J 7 bases; nucleotides not matched to a gene: 5. The chain's CDR3 is CASSLSGKGEQYF. DNA of the CDR3: TGTGCCAGCAGTTTAAGCGGGAAAGGGGAGCAGTACTTC.

By sample fraction, this clonotype is medium-sized. The rearrangement links TRBV5-4 to TRBJ2-1; 12 bases align to TRBD2. Trimming at V came to 4 bases and at J to 3 bases, leaving 5 bases not matched to a gene. CDR1 is SGHNT, CDR2 YYREEE, per germline (reference sequence). The CDR3 consists of 16 residues. The CDR3 DNA reads TGTGCCAGCAGCCGGACGACTAGCGGGAGCTACAATGAGCAGTTCTTC. This codes for CASSRTTSGSYNEQFF.

This chain connects TRBV5-1 to TRBJ1-3; D is unclear. The CDR3 spans 14 residues. Trimming left V 7 bases short and J 4 bases short, with 15 bases between. In germline, CDR1 is SGHRS, CDR2 YFSETQ. CDR3 residues: CASRRLTAGNTIYF. The CDR3 DNA reads as TGCGCCAGCCGGAGACTTACAGCCGGAAACACCATATATTTT.

To note about this clonotype: A clone one base away is much larger, so this may be a read error. V and J are TRBV6-5 and TRBJ2-7; tentative D call: TRBD1 (5 bases). Trimming removed 6 bases at V and 7 bases at J, with 16 bases between. CDR1 and CDR2 from the germline V gene are MNHEY and SVGAGI. The CDR3 length is 13 residues. This CDR3 is CASSPQGRREQYF. The CDR3 bases are TGTGCCAGCAGCCCTCAGGGTCGTAGGGAGCAGTACTTC.

The V gene is TRBV24-1, the J gene TRBJ2-7; possible D gene TRBD1, 6 bases. Germline CDR1 reads KGHDR; CDR2 reads SFDVKD. V dropped 4 bases and J dropped 6 bases, with 15 bases sitting between them. CDR3 length: 14 amino acids. CDR3 region: CATSDPTRGGEQYF. CDR3 in DNA: TGTGCCACCAGTGACCCGACACGAGGGGGCGAGCAGTACTTC.

The V gene is TRBV14, the J gene TRBJ1-2, with TRBD1 as a possible D gene (5 bases). Trimming removed 5 bases from V and 4 bases from J, with 14 bases in between. Germline V gene data show CDR1 as SGHDN and CDR2 as FVKESK. The CDR3 is 14 residues long. This CDR3 reads CASSGRGLRYGYTF. The CDR3 nucleotides are TGTGCCAGCAGCGGCCGGGGCCTCCGCTATGGCTACACCTTC.

V and J are TRBV7-9 and TRBJ1-1; perhaps TRBD1 as D (5 bases). The CDR3 is 13 amino acids. CDR1 is SEHNR, CDR2 FQNEAQ, per germline (reference sequence). V lost 5 bases and J lost 6, with 13 bases in between. CDR3 protein: CASSEQVFSEAFF. The DNA of the CDR3 is TGTGCCAGCAGCGAACAGGTTTTCTCTGAAGCTTTCTTT.

This clonotype is categorized as medium-sized (0.01 to 0.1%). The rearrangement links TRBV5-5 to TRBJ2-1; TRBD2 matches at 9 bases. The junction had 9 bases not matched to a gene; V was cut back by 5 bases and J by 3 bases. The V gene's germline CDR1 is SGHKS and CDR2 YYEKEE (reference sequence). The CDR3 is 16 residues long. This CDR3 is CASRRVRLAVYNEQFF. For the CDR3, the DNA is TGTGCCAGCAGAAGGGTTAGACTAGCGGTCTACAATGAGCAGTTCTTC.

V and J are TRBV7-9 and TRBJ2-7; D gene uncertain. V lost 1 base, J lost 6 bases, and 13 bases lay in between. The CDR3 extends over 14 amino acids. Germline assignment: CDR1 SEHNR and CDR2 FQNEAQ (reference sequence). CDR3 loop: CASSLVPAFGEQYF. The CDR3 region has the DNA TGTGCCAGCAGCTTAGTGCCGGCATTCGGCGAGCAGTACTTC. Combining the CDR3 with reference TRBV7-9 and TRBJ2-7 gives the whole variable domain DTGVSQNPRHKITKRGQNVTFRCDPISEHNRLYWYRQTLGQGPEFLTYFQNEAQLEKSRLLSDRFSAERPKGSFSTLEIQRTEQGDSAMYLCASSLVPAFGEQYFGPGTRLTVT.

This clonotype came up a few times. CDR3 nucleotides: TGTGCCAGCAGCCAAGAGGGAGAGGGGCCAGGCTATGGCTACACCTTC. This codes for CASSQEGEGPGYGYTF. This chain connects TRBV14 to TRBJ1-2; D is perhaps TRBD1 (5 bases). The CDR3 is 16 residues long. Trimming removed 0 bases from V and 4 bases from J, with 15 bases in between. Germline CDR1 and CDR2: SGHDN and FVKESK.

Turning to this clonotype: A much more abundant neighbour one base away suggests this may be a read error. This chain uses TRBV19 with TRBJ2-1, with no clear D. The germline CDR1 and CDR2 sequences are LNHDA and SQIVND (reference sequence). V was cut by 6 bases and J by 10 bases, with 22 bases left in between. This CDR3 is 15 amino acids long. This CDR3 is CASSKVETSSYEQFF. CDR3 DNA: TGTGCCAGTAGCAAGGTCGAGACCAGCTCCTACGAGCAGTTCTTC.

This clonotype has just one count. The V gene is TRBV5-8, the J gene TRBJ1-2; weak D call: TRBD1 (5 bases). Germline-derived CDR1 and CDR2 are SGHTS and YDEGEE. There are 13 residues in the CDR3. V was pared by 4 bases and J by 3 bases, with 10 bases between. CDR3 amino acids: CASSGGNDYGYTF. The CDR3 DNA sequence: TGTGCCAGCAGCGGGGGTAACGACTATGGCTACACCTTC.

With respect to this clonotype: One end of the junction varies from germline; a read error may be responsible. CDR3 sequence: CDSSTPDRQREGYTF. The CDR3 coding sequence is TGTGACAGCAGTACCCCGGACAGGCAAAGGGAAGGCTACACCTTC. The chain links TRBV27 to TRBJ1-2; 7 bases are a match to TRBD1. This CDR3 spans 15 amino acids. Germline-derived CDR1 and CDR2 are MNHEY and SMNVEV (reference sequence).

The J gene is TRBJ1-5, the V gene TRBV5-3; TRBD1 matches 8 bases. TRBV5-3 qualifies as an ORF whose function is uncertain. J was trimmed by 1 base and V by 0 bases; bases with no gene match: 3. CDR3 length: 16 residues. The CDR3 nucleotides read TGTGCCAGAAGCTTGGTTTGGACAGGGAGCAATCAGCCCCAGCATTTT. This translates into CARSLVWTGSNQPQHF.

This chain connects TRBV10-3 to TRBJ2-7; 11 nucleotides match TRBD1. CDR3 length: 12 amino acids. Germline CDR1 ENHRY, CDR2 SYGVKD. Germline trimming cut 9 bases from V and 3 bases from J; bases unmatched to any gene: 1. CDR3 loop: CAIGTGGYEQYF. The CDR3 DNA follows: TGTGCCATAGGGACAGGGGGCTACGAGCAGTACTTC.

The V call is TRBV13, the J call TRBJ1-1; 10 nucleotides line up with TRBD1. Germline V CDR1 and CDR2: PRHDT, FYEKMQ (reference sequence). CDR3 length: 17 amino acids. V lost 6 bases and J lost 1; bases outside the gene matches: 11. The CDR3 sequence is CASSSRDRGKRNTEAFF. The CDR3 nucleotides are TGTGCCAGCAGTTCCCGGGACAGGGGCAAGCGGAACACTGAAGCTTTCTTT.

The gene calls are TRBV27 and TRBJ2-7; D tentatively reads TRBD1 or TRBD2 (5 bases each). This CDR3 region has 17 residues. V dropped 4 bases and J dropped 6 bases, with 25 bases sitting between them. The germline gives CDR1 MNHEY, CDR2 SMNVEV (reference sequence). The CDR3 is CASSSDPLGRLASEQYF. The CDR3 bases are TGTGCCAGCAGTTCGGACCCGTTGGGACGACTCGCTTCCGAGCAGTACTTC.

J is TRBJ2-5 and V is TRBV12-3 or TRBV12-4; 7 bases line up with TRBD2. This CDR3 spans 14 amino acids. J gave up 2 bases and V 1 base, and 1 base lay outside the gene matches. CDR3 sequence reads: CASSLGREQETQYF. In DNA form, the CDR3 reads TGTGCCAGCAGTTTAGGGCGGGAGCAAGAGACCCAGTACTTC.